This TCR beta chain was recovered during a study of CD8 T cells in Susac syndrome. The V gene end was trimmed by 4 bases and the J gene end by 5 bases; junction bases not matched to a gene: 6. CDR3 length: 15 residues. Germline V CDR1 and CDR2: SGHRS, YFSETQ. Patients with stable or active relapsing-remitting disease, all of them treatment-naive, made up the multiple sclerosis controls. Purification of the CD8+ and CD4+ T cells relied on negative isolation, and TEMRA cells underwent FACS enrichment. With random hexamers, 0.5 to 1 ug RNA was reverse transcribed. From the immunoSEQ multiplex PCR reads, TCRdb called clonotypes with MiXCR, one entry per CDR3 protein. The sample has under 550,000 distinct CDR3 sequences, more than 70% seen once.

The V call is TRBV5-1, the J call TRBJ1-5, with 10 bases aligning to TRBD1. This TCR derives from a human donor with multiple sclerosis. Sequenced input: CD8+ T cells from PBMCs. DNA of the CDR3: TGCGCCAGCAGCGTGGGACAGGGGCCGGATCAGCCCCAGCATTTT. It is translated as CASSVGQGPDQPQHF.